The rows below give T cell receptor beta chains drawn from one sample of a study of T cell clonotyping in hematopoietic cell transplantation. Assay: immunoSEQ multiplex PCR; the TCRdb copy retains only in-frame clones and omits some. The sample records more than 55,000 clones, 94% being singletons. The sequencing input was peripheral blood mononuclear cells. All receptors derive from a man aged 45-65 years in good health. Some clones in this sample may be carry-over from other donors' samples. Each CDR3 is given without its conserved first and last residue.

TRBV19,ASSTGPHAPSGANVLT
TRBV10-3,AISGTNSYEQY
TRBV29-1,SVVGAGGV
TRBV9,ASSVGRRIDEQF
TRBV9,ASSVDGSNNEQF
TRBV2,ASRVQGVSHEQY
TRBV10-3,AISEPGQGWGDSPLH
TRBV19,ASSIRSNQPQY
TRBV30,AWLQGVRGAF
TRBV19,ASSPREIAARGYT
TRBV13,ASSPDRTLRYGYT
TRBV28,ASSFGTGSYEQY
TRBV28,ASFQNTEAF
TRBV4-3,ASSQEGGREF
TRBV4-2,ASSQAFGQVQYEQY
TRBV9,ASSASGTGDLWGYT
TRBV19,ASSPRGPKNIQY
TRBV7-8,ASSFNFGGGSGRVIYEQY
TRBV29-1,STGLAGFGNEQF
TRBV2,ASSESAEVVEAF
TRBV2,ASSELGPSYNEQF
TRBV14,ASSRLANYGYT
TRBV27,ASSDILAGVLLTPNTGELF
TRBV6-5,ASRRQGATNEKLF
TRBV19,ASSTYPGGGYEQY
TRBV5-6,ASGRTGKGEQY
TRBV4-3,ASSLGTSGRTDTQY
TRBV2,ASEGQGAGGYT
TRBV4-2,ASSPSLPETQY
TRBV7-2,AAPQRAGGGGANVLT
TRBV7-6,ASSSWSSAKSYEQY
TRBV5-1,ASSLVTNTGELF
TRBV5-8,ATQMLSSYNEQF
TRBV27,ASSRGSKVEKLF
TRBV7-9,ASSGLGQGAYEQY
TRBV5-4,ASSRGTSGNYEQY
TRBV29-1,SAGTASNQPQH
TRBV7-8,ASSLDRTGNTEAF
TRBV28,ASSLSGTGGDYGYT
TRBV2,ASSEAPSLPGYT
TRBV2,ASSDGRGQGGGKLF
TRBV6-5,ASSYPGRQETQY
TRBV7-2,ASSPQGIGQPQH
TRBV11-2,ASSLDGSPNYEQY
TRBV28,AAQAGTGPSYEQY
TRBV20-1,SAGGMNEQF
TRBV19,ASTLFRGSYLGGTEAF
TRBV6-6,ASSFSTYEQY
TRBV28,ASTVGTQNTEAF
TRBV5-6,ASSHNQISGANVLT
TRBV13,ASSLGQGRGKTEAF
TRBV5-1,ASSDMDRGSYEQY
TRBV19,ASSIDRLAGVREQY
TRBV14,ASSQAAGGPGEQY
TRBV30,AWTRDSNQPQH
TRBV25-1,ASSESIGVGNTIY
TRBV6-5,ASSYDGQSNNEQF
TRBV14,ASNLQGGNTIY
TRBV5-1,ASSLADRTNTEAF